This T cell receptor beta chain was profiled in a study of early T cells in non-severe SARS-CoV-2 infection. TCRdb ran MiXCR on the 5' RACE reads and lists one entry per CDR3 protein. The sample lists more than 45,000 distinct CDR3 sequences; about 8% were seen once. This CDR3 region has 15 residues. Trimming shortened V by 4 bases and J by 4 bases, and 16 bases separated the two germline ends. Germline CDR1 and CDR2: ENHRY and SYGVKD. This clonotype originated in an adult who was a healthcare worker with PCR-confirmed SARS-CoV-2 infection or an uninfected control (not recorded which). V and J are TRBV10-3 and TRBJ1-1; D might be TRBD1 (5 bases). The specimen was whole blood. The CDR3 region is CAISAPPPRVTEAFF. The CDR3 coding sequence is TGTGCCATCAGTGCCCCCCCTCCCAGGGTCACTGAAGCTTTCTTT.